These T cell receptor beta chains were read from a single sample in a study of blood T cell repertoires in COVID-19. TCRdb's table, derived via immunoSEQ multiplex PCR, lists solely in-frame clones and lacks some. This table holds about 150,000 clones, roughly 87% found once. The sequenced sample consisted of PBMCs or T cells enriched from blood (not recorded which). Source of these receptors: a woman between 50 and 59 years old who had recovered from COVID-19. The CDR3 runs from the conserved cysteine through the conserved F or W. A D gene is named only where the DNA matches it firmly. The size of a clone is reported for some rows only, either as once, few or many, or as a class for expanded clones.

clone_size: NA
j_call: TRBJ2-6
d_call: TRBD2
v_call: TRBV6-4
cdr3_aa: CASSPGGGGANVLTF
cdr3_nt: TGTGCCAGCAGCCCCGGGGGGGGTGGGGCCAACGTCCTGACTTTC

clone_size: NA
j_call: TRBJ1-2
d_call: TRBD1
v_call: TRBV9
cdr3_aa: CASSARPGTGLSGYTF
cdr3_nt: TGTGCCAGCAGCGCCCGTCCCGGGACAGGGCTAAGTGGCTACACCTTC

clone_size: NA
j_call: TRBJ2-7
d_call: NA
v_call: TRBV5-1
cdr3_aa: CASSIGGSSYEQYF
cdr3_nt: TGCGCCAGCAGCATAGGGGGTAGTTCCTACGAGCAGTACTTC

clone_size: NA
j_call: TRBJ2-3
d_call: TRBD2
v_call: TRBV30
cdr3_aa: CAWGLAGTTDTQYF
cdr3_nt: TGTGCCTGGGGACTAGCGGGGACCACAGATACGCAGTATTTT

clone_size: NA
j_call: TRBJ2-1
d_call: NA
v_call: TRBV27
cdr3_aa: CATSTNYNEQFF
cdr3_nt: TGTGCCACCTCGACTAACTACAATGAGCAGTTCTTC

clone_size: few
j_call: TRBJ2-7
d_call: TRBD2
v_call: TRBV5-1
cdr3_aa: CASSLNSLASGSYEQYF
cdr3_nt: TGCGCCAGCAGCTTGAATTCATTGGCTAGCGGATCTTACGAGCAGTACTTC

clone_size: NA
j_call: TRBJ2-7
d_call: NA
v_call: TRBV14
cdr3_aa: CASSRHYEQYF
cdr3_nt: TGTGCCAGCAGCCGACACTACGAGCAGTACTTC

clone_size: NA
j_call: TRBJ2-2
d_call: TRBD1
v_call: TRBV7-2
cdr3_aa: CASSSYTGGTSNTGELFF
cdr3_nt: TGTGCCAGCAGCTCGTATACAGGGGGGACATCGAACACCGGGGAGCTGTTTTTT

clone_size: NA
j_call: TRBJ1-1
d_call: TRBD1
v_call: TRBV7-9
cdr3_aa: CASSLDRPMFAEAFF
cdr3_nt: TGTGCCAGCAGCCTGGACAGGCCGATGTTCGCTGAAGCTTTCTTT

clone_size: NA
j_call: TRBJ1-6
d_call: NA
v_call: TRBV30
cdr3_aa: CALVAGGRPLHF
cdr3_nt: TGTGCCCTCGTGGCGGGGGGCAGGCCCCTCCACTTT

clone_size: once
j_call: TRBJ1-2
d_call: NA
v_call: TRBV19
cdr3_aa: CASRLDSFTANYGYTF
cdr3_nt: TGTGCCAGTAGACTGGACAGTTTCACAGCTAACTATGGCTACACCTTC

clone_size: once
j_call: TRBJ2-5
d_call: NA
v_call: TRBV3-1/TRBV3-2
cdr3_aa: CASSPTGSETQYF
cdr3_nt: TGTGCCAGCAGCCCGACGGGGTCCGAGACCCAGTACTTC

clone_size: NA
j_call: TRBJ2-7
d_call: NA
v_call: TRBV11-3
cdr3_aa: CASSLDYSYEQYF
cdr3_nt: TGTGCCAGCAGCTTAGACTACTCCTACGAGCAGTACTTC

clone_size: NA
j_call: TRBJ2-7
d_call: NA
v_call: TRBV3-1/TRBV3-2
cdr3_aa: CASSQVLVASEQYF
cdr3_nt: TGTGCCAGCAGCCAAGTACTAGTAGCCAGCGAGCAGTACTTC

clone_size: NA
j_call: TRBJ1-5
d_call: TRBD1
v_call: TRBV6-5
cdr3_aa: CASSRDRGDQPQHF
cdr3_nt: TGTGCCAGCAGCCGGGACAGGGGTGACCAGCCCCAGCATTTT

clone_size: NA
j_call: TRBJ2-4
d_call: TRBD2
v_call: TRBV5-4
cdr3_aa: CASSFGGLAGGLAKNIQYF
cdr3_nt: TGTGCCAGCAGCTTCGGAGGACTAGCGGGAGGTCTAGCCAAAAACATTCAGTACTTC

clone_size: few
j_call: TRBJ2-7
d_call: TRBD2
v_call: TRBV19
cdr3_aa: CASSVSLAGGYEQYF
cdr3_nt: TGTGCCAGTAGTGTAAGCCTAGCGGGGGGATACGAGCAGTACTTC

clone_size: once
j_call: TRBJ2-7
d_call: NA
v_call: TRBV19
cdr3_aa: CASSMTRKDEQYF
cdr3_nt: TGTGCCAGTAGTATGACTAGAAAGGACGAGCAGTACTTC

clone_size: NA
j_call: TRBJ2-1
d_call: NA
v_call: TRBV5-1
cdr3_aa: CASSLFEDEQFF
cdr3_nt: TGCGCCAGCAGCTTATTCGAGGATGAGCAGTTCTTC

clone_size: once
j_call: TRBJ2-7
d_call: NA
v_call: TRBV19
cdr3_aa: CASSTYTVSYEQYF
cdr3_nt: TGTGCCAGTAGTACCTATACAGTTTCCTACGAGCAGTACTTC

clone_size: NA
j_call: TRBJ2-6
d_call: NA
v_call: TRBV30
cdr3_aa: CAWSVNRGTIGGANVLTF
cdr3_nt: TGTGCCTGGAGTGTAAATCGTGGGACAATAGGTGGGGCCAACGTCCTGACTTTC

clone_size: NA
j_call: TRBJ1-1
d_call: TRBD1
v_call: TRBV11-2
cdr3_aa: CASSLGDRLSEAFF
cdr3_nt: TGTGCCAGCAGCTTAGGGGACAGGCTAAGTGAAGCTTTCTTT

clone_size: NA
j_call: TRBJ1-4
d_call: TRBD1
v_call: TRBV27
cdr3_aa: CASSPRGATNEKLFF
cdr3_nt: TGTGCCAGCAGCCCCAGGGGGGCAACTAATGAAAAACTGTTTTTT

clone_size: NA
j_call: TRBJ2-5
d_call: NA
v_call: TRBV10-2
cdr3_aa: CASSREYQETQYF
cdr3_nt: TGCGCCAGCAGTCGGGAGTACCAAGAGACCCAGTACTTC

clone_size: NA
j_call: TRBJ2-7
d_call: TRBD2
v_call: TRBV7-8
cdr3_aa: CASSPLAGSNEQYF
cdr3_nt: TGTGCCAGCAGCCCGCTAGCGGGTAGCAACGAGCAGTACTTC

clone_size: NA
j_call: TRBJ2-7
d_call: NA
v_call: TRBV6-5
cdr3_aa: CASRALEQYF
cdr3_nt: TGTGCCAGCAGAGCCCTCGAGCAGTACTTC

clone_size: NA
j_call: TRBJ2-5
d_call: NA
v_call: TRBV20-1
cdr3_aa: CSAARGWYQYF
cdr3_nt: TGCAGTGCCGCAAGAGGGTGGTACCAGTACTTC

clone_size: few
j_call: TRBJ1-6
d_call: NA
v_call: TRBV5-4
cdr3_aa: CASRLNRESPLHF
cdr3_nt: TGTGCCAGCAGACTGAACAGGGAATCACCCCTCCACTTT

clone_size: NA
j_call: TRBJ1-6
d_call: TRBD1
v_call: TRBV10-3
cdr3_aa: CAISGTALYNSPLHF
cdr3_nt: TGTGCCATCAGCGGGACAGCGTTATATAATTCACCCCTCCACTTT

clone_size: NA
j_call: TRBJ2-7
d_call: NA
v_call: TRBV29-1
cdr3_aa: CSVVGLGTYEQYF
cdr3_nt: TGCAGCGTTGTAGGACTGGGAACCTACGAGCAGTACTTC

clone_size: NA
j_call: TRBJ2-5
d_call: TRBD2
v_call: TRBV28
cdr3_aa: CASRTSGVETQYF
cdr3_nt: TGTGCCAGCAGGACTAGCGGCGTGGAGACCCAGTACTTC

clone_size: NA
j_call: TRBJ2-1
d_call: TRBD2
v_call: TRBV5-1
cdr3_aa: CASSLGLAARGNEQFF
cdr3_nt: TGCGCCAGCAGCTTGGGACTAGCGGCCCGAGGCAATGAGCAGTTCTTC

clone_size: NA
j_call: TRBJ1-5
d_call: TRBD1
v_call: TRBV5-1
cdr3_aa: CASSWTGPNQPQHF
cdr3_nt: TGCGCCAGCAGCTGGACAGGGCCCAATCAGCCCCAGCATTTT

clone_size: NA
j_call: TRBJ2-2
d_call: TRBD1
v_call: TRBV6-4
cdr3_aa: CASSGQDTGELFF
cdr3_nt: TGTGCCAGCTCGGGACAGGACACCGGGGAGCTGTTTTTT

clone_size: NA
j_call: TRBJ2-3
d_call: NA
v_call: TRBV19
cdr3_aa: CASSITAVGDTQYF
cdr3_nt: TGTGCCAGTAGTATAACAGCAGTAGGAGATACGCAGTATTTT

clone_size: NA
j_call: TRBJ2-7
d_call: TRBD1
v_call: TRBV24-1
cdr3_aa: CATSDPGQGAYEQYF
cdr3_nt: TGTGCCACCAGTGACCCCGGACAGGGAGCCTACGAGCAGTACTTC